Listed below are T cell receptor beta chains from one sample, sequenced in a study of T-cell memory formation after mild COVID-19. MiXCR was run by TCRdb on the 5' RACE reads, yielding one entry per CDR3 protein. The sample lists just under 550,000 distinct CDR3 sequences, roughly 22% occurring once. The specimen was PBMCs or a T cell subset sorted from them (not recorded which). The receptors originated from an adult woman who had mild COVID-19 (a few samples of this study predate the infection). Cell type and time point are not known. CDR3s include the opening cysteine and the closing phenylalanine or tryptophan.

V gene,J gene,CDR3 protein
TRBV11-3,TRBJ2-4,CASSPRTGGLDIQYF
TRBV11-1,TRBJ2-5,CASSLQVAGRETQYF
TRBV9,TRBJ2-3,CASSSLAGGVPDTQYF
TRBV2,TRBJ2-4,CASSEGEGHTQYF
TRBV20-1,TRBJ2-7,CSATDLWRPRDYEQYF
TRBV29-1,TRBJ2-7,CSVRSQGLGSYEQYF
TRBV12-3/TRBV12-4,TRBJ2-1,CASSAGAYNEQFF
TRBV6-5,TRBJ1-1,CASSYIAGNTEAFF
TRBV6-6,TRBJ1-1,CASSYSTGGTNTEAFF
TRBV5-1,TRBJ1-1,CASSLDVRGLPEAFF
TRBV23-1,TRBJ2-7,CASSHPHRGPAHMDEQYF
TRBV27,TRBJ1-1,CASSLWGQGASLVEAFF
TRBV5-1,TRBJ2-1,CASSPGTSGGDERFF
TRBV12-3/TRBV12-4,TRBJ2-3,CASSFPAAGTDTQYF
TRBV6-5,TRBJ1-5,CASSYSKIDGNQPQHF
TRBV10-3,TRBJ2-1,CAISEPSGLAATYNEQFF
TRBV18,TRBJ2-5,CASSPPTGIRETQYF
TRBV7-9,TRBJ2-2,CASSLLAGKNTGELFF
TRBV18,TRBJ2-7,CASSPGGSHEQYF
TRBV5-5,TRBJ2-6,CASSLGVQGSGANVLTF
TRBV12-3/TRBV12-4,TRBJ1-5,CASTGGGVQHF
TRBV20-1,TRBJ2-3,CSAPIGSSSTSTDTQYF
TRBV7-2,TRBJ2-1,CASSLASAGASRGLMQFF
TRBV7-8,TRBJ2-7,CASSFPTGGAYEQYF
TRBV7-2,TRBJ1-1,CASSLGQFTTEAFF
TRBV11-2,TRBJ2-2,CASNLKAFQNTGELFF
TRBV5-1,TRBJ2-1,CASSLASGGAIEQFF
TRBV5-4,TRBJ2-7,CASSLRKLAGESYEQYF
TRBV5-1,TRBJ1-4,CASSLLQGTNEKLFF
TRBV7-9,TRBJ1-5,CASSSGGGAQHF
TRBV6-1,TRBJ1-1,CASIMTRRGEAFF
TRBV7-3,TRBJ2-1,CASSKSGRPRINEQFF
TRBV7-9,TRBJ1-2,CASSLAGGLYGYTF
TRBV30,TRBJ2-6,CAWGTGHSGANVLTF
TRBV7-9,TRBJ2-7,CASSLSEQSYEQYF
TRBV6-5,TRBJ2-2,CASSYVWDRGNTGELFF
TRBV12-3/TRBV12-4,TRBJ2-7,CASSGGRAGYEQYF
TRBV7-9,TRBJ2-7,CASSDTNRGREGEQYF
TRBV29-1,TRBJ2-1,CSVLLEISYNEQFF
TRBV2,TRBJ1-1,CASHPQEGRGTEAFF
TRBV10-3,TRBJ2-2,CAISDRANTGELFF
TRBV30,TRBJ1-4,CAWSVQYGVGEKLFF
TRBV20-1,TRBJ2-7,CSARAREAALRGTYEQYF
TRBV6-5,TRBJ1-1,CASSYVQNTEAFF
TRBV2,TRBJ2-1,CASSYLAGGYFEQFF